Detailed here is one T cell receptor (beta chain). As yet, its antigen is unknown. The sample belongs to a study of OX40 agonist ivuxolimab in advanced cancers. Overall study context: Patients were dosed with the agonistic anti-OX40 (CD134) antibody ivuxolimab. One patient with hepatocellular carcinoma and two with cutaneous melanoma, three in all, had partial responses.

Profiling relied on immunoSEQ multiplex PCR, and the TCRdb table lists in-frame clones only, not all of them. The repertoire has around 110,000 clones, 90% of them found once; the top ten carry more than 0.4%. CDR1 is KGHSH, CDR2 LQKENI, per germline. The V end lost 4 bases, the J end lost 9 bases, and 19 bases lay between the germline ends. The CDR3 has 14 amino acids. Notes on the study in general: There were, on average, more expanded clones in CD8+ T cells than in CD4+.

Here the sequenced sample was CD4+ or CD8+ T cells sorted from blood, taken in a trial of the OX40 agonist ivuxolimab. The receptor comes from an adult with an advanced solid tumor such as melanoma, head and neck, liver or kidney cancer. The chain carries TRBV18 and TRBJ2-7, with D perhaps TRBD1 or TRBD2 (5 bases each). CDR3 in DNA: TGTGCCAGCTCACTTCGGGACGGGAAGTTGGGGCAGTACTTC. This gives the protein CASSLRDGKLGQYF. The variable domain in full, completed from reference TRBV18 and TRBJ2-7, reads NAGVMQNPRHLVRRRGQEARLRCSPMKGHSHVYWYRQLPEEGLKFMVYLQKENIIDESGMPKERFSAEFPKEGPSILRIQQVVRGDSAAYFCASSLRDGKLGQYFGPGTRLTVT.